This T cell receptor beta chain was recovered during a study of T cell responses to AZD1222 COVID-19 vaccine. Study observations and caveats: No repertoire was sampled before or during the peak T cell response, only after it.

Regarding this clone: The antigen remains undetermined.

Libraries were prepared by immunoSEQ multiplex PCR; TCRdb keeps only in-frame clonotypes and omits some of them. This table has 94,000 or so clones, 90% appearing once. Per germline, CDR1 SEHNR and CDR2 FQNEAQ (reference sequence). The CDR3 sequence is 15 residues long. Between the trimmed V and J ends, which lost 5 bases and 5 bases, there was a span of 19 bases. Source: peripheral blood, taken on day 0 of AZD1222 vaccination. This TCR derives from an adult in good health. The V gene is TRBV7-9, the J gene TRBJ2-7; either TRBD1 or TRBD2 may fit D (5 bases each). The CDR3 is CASSRWASLGDEQYF. In DNA form, the CDR3 reads TGTGCCAGCAGCCGGTGGGCTAGCCTAGGGGACGAGCAGTACTTC.